This TCR beta chain derives from a study of blood T cell repertoires in COVID-19. Germline values: CDR1 MRHNA, CDR2 SNTAGT. Trimming removed 3 bases from V and 3 bases from J, with 7 bases in between. CDR3 size: 13 residues. Original methodology: From reference gene primer amplification, estimates of nucleated cell counts were derived. Here immunoSEQ multiplex PCR was the method, and the copy in TCRdb shows in-frame clones only, minus some. V, J and clone size are those of that table, while D and trimming were read from the DNA. The sample records about 670,000 clones, over 80% being singletons. This clone has a handful of counts.

The sequence was obtained from a woman between 18 and 30 years old with acute or convalescent COVID-19. Sequencing was performed on peripheral blood. The genes are TRBV6-4 and TRBJ2-3; D not certain. CDR3 residues: CASSERVTDTQYF. The CDR3 DNA is TGTGCCAGCAGTGAAAGAGTAACAGATACGCAGTATTTT.